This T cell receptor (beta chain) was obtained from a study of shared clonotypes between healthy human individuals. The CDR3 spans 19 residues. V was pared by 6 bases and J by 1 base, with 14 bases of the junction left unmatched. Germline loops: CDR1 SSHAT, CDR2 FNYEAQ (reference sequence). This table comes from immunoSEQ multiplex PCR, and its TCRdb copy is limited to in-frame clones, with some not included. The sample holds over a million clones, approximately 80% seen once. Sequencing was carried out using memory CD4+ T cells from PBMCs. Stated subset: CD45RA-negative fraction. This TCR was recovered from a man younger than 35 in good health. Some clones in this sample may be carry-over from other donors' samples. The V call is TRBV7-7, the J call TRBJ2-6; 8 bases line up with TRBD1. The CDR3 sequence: CASRGFWTGWLSGANVLTF. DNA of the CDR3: TGTGCCAGCAGAGGGTTTTGGACAGGGTGGTTGTCTGGGGCCAACGTCCTGACTTTC.